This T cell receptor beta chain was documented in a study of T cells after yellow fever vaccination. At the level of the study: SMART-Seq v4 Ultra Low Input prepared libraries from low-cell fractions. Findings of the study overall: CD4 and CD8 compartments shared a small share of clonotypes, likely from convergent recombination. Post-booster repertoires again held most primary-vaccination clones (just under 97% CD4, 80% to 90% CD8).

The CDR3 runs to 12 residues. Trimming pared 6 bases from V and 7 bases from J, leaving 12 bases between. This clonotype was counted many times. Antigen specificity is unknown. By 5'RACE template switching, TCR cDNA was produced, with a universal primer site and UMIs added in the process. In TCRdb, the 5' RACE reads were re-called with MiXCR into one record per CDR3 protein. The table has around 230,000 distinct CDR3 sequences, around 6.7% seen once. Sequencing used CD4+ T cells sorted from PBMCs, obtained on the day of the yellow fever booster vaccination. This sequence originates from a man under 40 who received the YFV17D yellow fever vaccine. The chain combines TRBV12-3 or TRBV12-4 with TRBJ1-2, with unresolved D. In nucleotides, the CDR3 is TGTGCCAGCAGCCTGGGGTCGGGTGGCTACACCTTC. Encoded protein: CASSLGSGGYTF.